These 3 T cell receptor beta chains share one sample of origin, sequenced in a study of blood T cell repertoires in COVID-19 (dated by TCRdb to the early 2020s). Receptor amplification or capture employed the immunoSEQ multiplex PCR assay. Entries here come from immuneACCESS through TCRdb and include only in-frame sequences with V and J called. Some clones fail to appear in such tables; in the studies checked, an unresolved V gene covers under half of the shortfall, and the cause of the remainder is unknown. A total of approximately 200,000 clones appear in this sample, less than 90% of them only once. Under 2% of the sample goes to the ten largest clones. Material for sequencing was peripheral blood. The receptors were sampled from a man between 65 and 85 years old with acute or convalescent COVID-19.

This clone was seen only a few times. The chain couples TRBV29-1 to TRBJ2-7; 8 nucleotides line up with TRBD1. The length of the CDR3 is 13 residues. Germline V gene sequence: CDR1 SQVTM, CDR2 ANQGSEA. CDR3 nucleotide sequence: TGCAGTGGGTTGGACAGGGCCTCCTACGAGCAGTACTTC. Translated, it gives CSGLDRASYEQYF.

This chain uses TRBV5-1 with TRBJ2-1, with 7 bases that match TRBD2. The CDR3 has 16 residues. Germline V lookup: CDR1 SGHRS, CDR2 YFSETQ. V shed 0 bases and J 4 bases; nucleotides not matched to a gene: 7. The CDR3 sequence is CASSLGGGRSYNEQFF. In nucleotides, the CDR3 is TGCGCCAGCAGCTTGGGAGGCGGGAGAAGTTACAATGAGCAGTTCTTC.

Concerning this clone itself: The germline gene is not matched at one end of the junction; a read error may be the cause. The V call is TRBV11-1, the J call TRBJ2-7; D call uncertain. The CDR3 runs to 12 residues. The germline gives CDR1 SGHAT, CDR2 FQDESV (reference sequence). CDR3 bases: TGTGCCAGCAGCCTTAGCTCCAACGAGCAGTACTTC. It translates to CASSLSSNEQYF.